This record covers a single T cell receptor (beta chain). Its antigen is unidentified. The data were obtained in a study of T cell responses to AZD1222 COVID-19 vaccine. The study's findings and limits: The number of AZD1222 recipients seropositive at baseline was only five or six. Donors were largely white British and mainly female; clonal diversity was possibly underestimated. Reportedly, nearly half of unique spike TCRs recognized epitopes outside B.1.351/B.1.1.7 mutations. Distributed over spike, vaccine-associated CD4 TCRs predominated at 160-218 and 743-854.

Clones were read by immunoSEQ multiplex PCR, and TCRdb kept only the in-frame ones, dropping some. The data hold approximately 200,000 clones, with 94% observed a single time. The CDR3 covers 19 residues. With V trimmed by 7 bases and J by 1 base, 20 bases remained unmatched. From germline, CDR1 is SNHLY and CDR2 FYNNEI. The source material was peripheral blood, sampled on day 0 of AZD1222 vaccination. This sequence was found in an adult in good health. The V gene is TRBV2, the J gene TRBJ2-5; TRBD2 agrees at 8 bases. The CDR3 sequence is CASIGTGLAGKGIQETQYF. Here the CDR3 DNA reads TGTGCCAGCATAGGGACGGGGCTAGCGGGCAAGGGAATCCAAGAGACCCAGTACTTC.